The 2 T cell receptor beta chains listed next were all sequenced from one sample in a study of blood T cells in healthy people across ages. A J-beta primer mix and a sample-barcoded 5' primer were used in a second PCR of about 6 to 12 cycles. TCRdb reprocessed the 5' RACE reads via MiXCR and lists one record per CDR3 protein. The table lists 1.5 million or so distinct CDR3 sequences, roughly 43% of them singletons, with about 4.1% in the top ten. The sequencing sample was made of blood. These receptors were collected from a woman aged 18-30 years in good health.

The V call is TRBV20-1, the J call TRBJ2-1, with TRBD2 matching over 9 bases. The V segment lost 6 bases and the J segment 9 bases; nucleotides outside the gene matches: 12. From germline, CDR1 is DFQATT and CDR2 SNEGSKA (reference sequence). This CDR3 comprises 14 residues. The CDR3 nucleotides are TGCAGTGCCCCGGATAGCGGGAGAGGAATTGAGCAGTTCTTC. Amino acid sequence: CSAPDSGRGIEQFF.

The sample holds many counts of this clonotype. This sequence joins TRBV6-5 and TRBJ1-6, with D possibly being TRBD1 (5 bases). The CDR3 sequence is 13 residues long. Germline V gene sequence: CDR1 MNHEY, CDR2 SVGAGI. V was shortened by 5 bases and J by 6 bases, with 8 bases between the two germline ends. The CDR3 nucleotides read TGTGCCAGCAGTCGCCAGGGTAATTCACCCCTCCACTTT. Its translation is CASSRQGNSPLHF.